A selection of T cell receptor beta chains follows, all from one sample in a study of blood T cell repertoires in COVID-19. Data came from immunoSEQ multiplex PCR; TCRdb stores just in-frame clones and leaves some out. The table lists about 170,000 clones, about nine tenths of them singletons, with approximately 4.6% in the top ten. The sample consisted of peripheral blood. The source of these receptors is a man younger than 35 with COVID-19, enrolled during active disease. Each CDR3 is given with its conserved first and last residue. The order of the fields is D gene, V gene, clone size, J gene, CDR3 protein, CDR3 DNA. A D gene is named only where the DNA matches it firmly. Expanded clones get a size class; other rows say once, few or many, or leave the size out.

d_call: TRBD1; v_call: TRBV7-2; clone_size: NA; j_call: TRBJ2-7; cdr3_aa: CASSIRDSYYSWYEQYF; cdr3_nt: TGTGCCAGCAGCATCCGGGACAGTTATTACAGTTGGTACGAGCAGTACTTC
d_call: TRBD2; v_call: TRBV7-6; clone_size: NA; j_call: TRBJ2-3; cdr3_aa: CASSGGWAGDTDTQYF; cdr3_nt: TGTGCCAGCAGCGGGGGTTGGGCGGGAGACACCGATACGCAGTATTTT
d_call: NA; v_call: TRBV30; clone_size: NA; j_call: TRBJ1-6; cdr3_aa: CAWSLGGHNSPLHF; cdr3_nt: TGTGCCTGGAGCTTAGGAGGGCATAATTCACCCCTCCACTTT
d_call: NA; v_call: TRBV6-1; clone_size: NA; j_call: TRBJ2-7; cdr3_aa: CASSEVSGQGSYEQYF; cdr3_nt: TGTGCCAGCAGTGAAGTTTCTGGGCAGGGCTCCTACGAGCAGTACTTC
d_call: NA; v_call: TRBV9; clone_size: NA; j_call: TRBJ1-3; cdr3_aa: CASSVGGSSGNTIYF; cdr3_nt: TGTGCCAGCAGCGTAGGCGGTTCCTCTGGAAACACCATATATTTT
d_call: NA; v_call: TRBV7-2; clone_size: NA; j_call: TRBJ2-2; cdr3_aa: CASSLTGVGGHQVGELFF; cdr3_nt: TGTGCCAGCAGCCTAACTGGGGTCGGGGGTCATCAGGTCGGGGAGCTGTTTTTT
d_call: TRBD1; v_call: TRBV2; clone_size: NA; j_call: TRBJ2-7; cdr3_aa: CASIQGKYEQYF; cdr3_nt: TGTGCCAGCATACAGGGGAAATACGAGCAGTACTTC
d_call: NA; v_call: TRBV19; clone_size: NA; j_call: TRBJ1-1; cdr3_aa: CASSPQGIPDTEAFF; cdr3_nt: TGTGCCAGTAGTCCTCAGGGGATTCCGGACACTGAAGCTTTCTTT
d_call: NA; v_call: TRBV4-2; clone_size: NA; j_call: TRBJ1-5; cdr3_aa: CASSQAQSHNQPQHF; cdr3_nt: TGTGCCAGCAGCCAAGCCCAGTCCCATAATCAGCCCCAGCATTTT
d_call: TRBD2; v_call: TRBV11-3; clone_size: NA; j_call: TRBJ2-7; cdr3_aa: CASSFGRDYEQYF; cdr3_nt: TGTGCCAGCAGCTTTGGGAGGGACTACGAGCAGTACTTC
d_call: TRBD2; v_call: TRBV9; clone_size: NA; j_call: TRBJ2-3; cdr3_aa: CASSVGGGPLTDTQYF; cdr3_nt: TGTGCCAGCAGCGTAGGGGGGGGACCCCTCACAGATACGCAGTATTTT
d_call: TRBD1; v_call: TRBV28; clone_size: NA; j_call: TRBJ1-5; cdr3_aa: CASSSDRAGQPQHF; cdr3_nt: TGTGCCAGCAGTTCGGACAGGGCCGGTCAGCCCCAGCATTTT
d_call: TRBD1; v_call: TRBV5-1; clone_size: NA; j_call: TRBJ2-1; cdr3_aa: CASSPGTGEAPEQFF; cdr3_nt: TGCGCCAGCAGCCCCGGGACAGGGGAAGCTCCTGAGCAGTTCTTC
d_call: NA; v_call: TRBV20-1; clone_size: NA; j_call: TRBJ1-2; cdr3_aa: CSASYQVANYGYTF; cdr3_nt: TGCAGTGCTAGTTATCAGGTAGCTAACTATGGCTACACCTTC
d_call: NA; v_call: TRBV2; clone_size: NA; j_call: TRBJ2-7; cdr3_aa: CASSDRYEQYF; cdr3_nt: TGTGCCAGCAGTGACAGGTACGAGCAGTACTTC
d_call: NA; v_call: TRBV15; clone_size: NA; j_call: TRBJ2-1; cdr3_aa: CATSRDFRLSSYNEQFF; cdr3_nt: TGTGCCACCAGCAGGGACTTCAGGCTGAGCTCCTACAATGAGCAGTTCTTC
d_call: TRBD2; v_call: TRBV13; clone_size: NA; j_call: TRBJ2-3; cdr3_aa: CASSLALAGSTDTQYF; cdr3_nt: TGTGCCAGCAGCTTAGCGCTAGCGGGTAGCACAGATACGCAGTATTTT
d_call: TRBD2; v_call: TRBV30; clone_size: few; j_call: TRBJ2-1; cdr3_aa: CAWSRLAASYNEQFF; cdr3_nt: TGTGCCTGGAGTAGACTAGCGGCCTCCTACAATGAGCAGTTCTTC
d_call: NA; v_call: TRBV2; clone_size: NA; j_call: TRBJ2-7; cdr3_aa: CASGPYEQYF; cdr3_nt: TGTGCCAGTGGGCCCTACGAGCAGTACTTC
d_call: TRBD1; v_call: TRBV2; clone_size: NA; j_call: TRBJ1-3; cdr3_aa: CASRGTDDSSGNTIYF; cdr3_nt: TGTGCCAGCAGGGGGACAGACGATAGCTCTGGAAACACCATATATTTT
d_call: TRBD2; v_call: TRBV7-8; clone_size: NA; j_call: TRBJ2-3; cdr3_aa: CASSSIAGGPSTDTQYF; cdr3_nt: TGTGCCAGCAGCTCGATAGCGGGAGGGCCTAGCACAGATACGCAGTATTTT
d_call: NA; v_call: TRBV27; clone_size: NA; j_call: TRBJ2-2; cdr3_aa: CASSLNHRPTGELFF; cdr3_nt: TGTGCCAGCAGTTTAAATCACAGGCCGACCGGGGAGCTGTTTTTT